A single sample gave rise to the 32 T cell receptor beta chains below, sequenced in a study of cytomegalovirus exposure and HLA in healthy donors. Generated by immunoSEQ multiplex PCR, the TCRdb table keeps only in-frame clones and is missing some. The table lists 100,000 to 150,000 clones, around 86% of them singletons, with 2% to 2.5% in the top ten. Sequencing input: PBMCs. Every receptor here comes from a woman younger than 30 in good health and CMV-seronegative.

The chain recombines TRBV27 with TRBJ1-5; 7 bases fit TRBD1. This CDR3 region has 12 residues. CDR1 is MNHEY and CDR2 is SMNVEV in the germline V gene (reference sequence). V shed 9 bases and J 7 bases; nucleotides not matched to a gene: 6. The CDR3 DNA reads as TGTGCCAGTGGGACAGCACCCCAGCCCCAGCATTTT. Translating gives CASGTAPQPQHF.

The chain is built from TRBV4-1 and TRBJ1-2; 7 positions agree with TRBD1. This CDR3 comprises 14 residues. Germline values: CDR1 MGHRA, CDR2 YSYEKL. V lost 6 bases and J lost 6; bases outside the gene matches: 10. CDR3 nucleotides: TGCGCCAGCAGGCCGACAGGGCTCATACATGGCTACACCTTC. Translating gives CASRPTGLIHGYTF.

The chain combines TRBV11-3 with TRBJ2-7; D is possibly TRBD2 (7 bases). Germline CDR1 is SGHNT and CDR2 is YENEEA. This CDR3 is built from 15 residues. V was clipped by 5 bases and J by 8 bases, with 22 bases between them. The CDR3 region has the DNA TGTGCCAGCAGCCTAAGGGGGGAGCGGGACCTTAAGCAGTACTTC. Protein: CASSLRGERDLKQYF.

The CDR3 DNA reads as TGCGCCAGCAGCCCCCGGGACTCGGGCGACAATGAGCAGTTCTTC. Translating it yields CASSPRDSGDNEQFF. The chain recombines TRBV4-1 with TRBJ2-1; possibly TRBD2 for D (6 bases). The CDR3 contains 15 residues. V was pared by 4 bases and J by 5 bases, with 15 bases between. CDR1 and CDR2 from the germline V gene are MGHRA and YSYEKL.

CDR3 nucleotide sequence: TGCAGCGTTGCTCTGGGCGAGACCCAGTACTTC. Translating it yields CSVALGETQYF. This sequence joins TRBV29-1 and TRBJ2-5; D not certain. Trimming cost V 4 bases and J 5 bases, with 8 bases left between them. Germline V CDR1 and CDR2: SQVTM, ANQGSEA. The CDR3 has 11 amino acids. Supplemented by reference TRBV29-1 and TRBJ2-5, the full variable domain reads SAVISQKPSRDICQRGTSLTIQCQVDSQVTMMFWYRQQPGQSLTLIATANQGSEATYESGFVIDKFPISRPNLTFSTLTVSNMSPEDSSIYLCSVALGETQYFGPGTRLLVL.

The V gene is TRBV7-9, the J gene TRBJ2-3; maybe TRBD2 (5 bases). Germline assignment: CDR1 SEHNR and CDR2 FQNEAQ (reference sequence). The germline V and J ends were trimmed by 2 bases and 2 bases, with 14 bases remaining between them. The CDR3 extends over 16 amino acids. In nucleotides, the CDR3 is TGTGCCAGCAGCTTATTCTACACGGGGAACACAGATACGCAGTATTTT. It specifies CASSLFYTGNTDTQYF.

The chain carries TRBV28 and TRBJ2-5; weak D call: TRBD2 (6 bases). Trimming removed 3 bases from V and 4 bases from J, with 9 bases in between. The germline gives CDR1 MDHEN, CDR2 SYDVKM. The CDR3 is 13 amino acids. This chain's CDR3 is CASSLEGGETQYF. CDR3 nucleotides: TGTGCCAGCAGTTTGGAGGGTGGAGAGACCCAGTACTTC.

J is TRBJ2-2 and V is TRBV15, with TRBD2 matching 8 bases. This CDR3 comprises 17 residues. Germline lookup yields CDR1 LNHNV and CDR2 YYDKDF (reference sequence). Germline trimming cut 0 bases from V and 3 bases from J; bases unmatched to any gene: 6. The CDR3 is CATSRERWREDTGELFF. CDR3 nucleotide sequence: TGTGCCACCAGCAGAGAGCGATGGCGGGAGGACACCGGGGAGCTGTTTTTT.

This chain joins TRBV19 and TRBJ2-5; D unresolved. The V and J ends lost 1 base and 5 bases respectively, with 14 bases between them. This CDR3 spans 15 amino acids. The germline V gene has CDR1 LNHDA and CDR2 SQIVND (reference sequence). The CDR3 reads CASSIAEEPPETQYF. CDR3 sequence (DNA): TGTGCCAGTAGTATAGCTGAGGAACCCCCGGAGACCCAGTACTTC.

This clone was counted a single time. The V and J genes are TRBV27 and TRBJ1-1, with D perhaps TRBD1 (5 bases). The germline V and J ends were trimmed by 5 bases and 10 bases, with 17 bases remaining between them. CDR1 MNHEY and CDR2 SMNVEV come from the germline V gene (reference sequence). The CDR3 is 13 amino acids. The CDR3 bases are TGTGCCAGCAGTGATGTAGAAGGGGTGGGAGCTTTCTTT. Protein: CASSDVEGVGAFF.

V usage is TRBV28 and J usage is TRBJ2-7; 8 nucleotides line up with TRBD1. The CDR3 runs to 14 residues. Losses at the gene ends were 4 bases for V and 1 base for J; bases not matched to a gene: 3. Per the germline V gene, CDR1 is MDHEN and CDR2 is SYDVKM. The CDR3 nucleotides are TGTGCCAGCAGTTCGGACAGGGCGTCCTACGAGCAGTACTTC. Translated: CASSSDRASYEQYF.

The rearrangement links TRBV18 to TRBJ1-2, with D possibly TRBD1 on 5 matching bases. The V end was cut by 2 bases, the J end by 2 bases, with 6 bases between. CDR3 length: 13 amino acids. Germline CDR1 and CDR2: KGHSH and LQKENI. For the CDR3, the DNA is TGTGCCAGCTCACCAGACAGAAACTATGGCTACACCTTC. Its translation is CASSPDRNYGYTF.

The chain employs TRBV4-1 and TRBJ2-7; D remains unclear. This CDR3 contains 14 residues. With 5 bases removed from V and 2 bases from J, the gap between germline ends came to 13 bases. Germline V CDR1 and CDR2: MGHRA, YSYEKL. The CDR3 DNA reads TGCGCCAGCAGCATTAAGCTATCCACCTACGAGCAGTACTTC. Amino acid sequence: CASSIKLSTYEQYF.

The chain links TRBV27 to TRBJ2-1; D gene uncertain. The CDR3 contains 15 residues. Looked up from germline, CDR1 is MNHEY and CDR2 is SMNVEV (reference sequence). V lost 3 bases and J lost 1, with 10 bases in between. CDR3 DNA sequence: TGTGCCAGCAGTTTCCTAGAAAGTTCCTACAATGAGCAGTTCTTC. Its protein product is CASSFLESSYNEQFF.

This clone was counted a few times. The V and J genes are TRBV7-2 and TRBJ2-7, with 12 positions matching TRBD2. The CDR3 has 16 amino acids. Germline V gene lookup returns CDR1 SGHTA and CDR2 FQGNSA. J lost 6 bases, V lost 0 bases, and 6 bases had no gene match. CDR3 DNA: TGTGCCAGCAGCTTAGCGGCTAGCGGGAGGGCCTCCGAGCAGTACTTC. The encoded protein is CASSLAASGRASEQYF.

The V and J genes are TRBV5-5 and TRBJ2-2; 7 bases are a match to TRBD1. The CDR3 runs to 15 residues. Germline V gene data show CDR1 as SGHKS and CDR2 as YYEKEE (reference sequence). The J segment lost 1 base and the V segment lost 4 bases, leaving 4 bases of the junction unmatched. The DNA for the CDR3 is TGTGCCAGCAGCCAGGGACAGCGGAACACCGGGGAGCTGTTTTTT. Amino acids: CASSQGQRNTGELFF.

This clone was seen only once. The V gene is TRBV11-1, the J gene TRBJ2-7; 11 bases match TRBD2. Unmatched junction bases numbered 7, after V lost 4 bases and J lost 5 bases. From germline, CDR1 is SGHAT and CDR2 FQDESV (reference sequence). The CDR3 spans 15 residues. The CDR3 spells CASSSVTSGEDEQYF. Here the CDR3 DNA reads TGTGCCAGCAGCTCGGTGACTAGCGGGGAGGACGAGCAGTACTTC.

This chain uses TRBV5-1 with TRBJ2-1, with TRBD2 matching 10 bases. Germline V gene lookup returns CDR1 SGHRS and CDR2 YFSETQ. Trimming cost V 3 bases and J 0 bases; bases outside gene matches: 12. The CDR3 has 19 amino acids. The CDR3 region is CASSWGSSGSSGSYNEQFF. The CDR3 DNA reads TGCGCCAGCAGCTGGGGGTCTAGCGGGAGCTCTGGCTCCTACAATGAGCAGTTCTTC.

The chain employs TRBV5-5 and TRBJ2-3, with 14 bases fitting TRBD2. The CDR3 loop spans 16 amino acids. Looked up from germline, CDR1 is SGHKS and CDR2 is YYEKEE (reference sequence). The V segment lost 4 bases and the J segment 3 bases; nucleotides outside the gene matches: 4. CDR3 nucleotide sequence: TGTGCCAGCAGCGGACTAGCGGGAGGACAGACAGATACGCAGTATTTT. This gives the protein CASSGLAGGQTDTQYF.

The rearrangement links TRBV9 to TRBJ2-4; D perhaps matches TRBD2 (5 bases). The germline V gene has CDR1 SGDLS and CDR2 YYNGEE. With 0 bases removed from V and 2 bases from J, the gap between germline ends came to 12 bases. The CDR3 sequence is 16 residues long. The CDR3 sequence: CASSVGGSGTKNIQYF. Here the CDR3 DNA reads TGTGCCAGCAGCGTAGGAGGGAGTGGGACCAAAAACATTCAGTACTTC.

The chain recombines TRBV2 with TRBJ1-1; 10 bases agree with TRBD1. V lost 5 bases to trimming and J lost 3 bases; unmatched junction nucleotides: 9. Germline V gene sequence: CDR1 SNHLY, CDR2 FYNNEI. This CDR3 has 16 residues. The CDR3 loop reads CASSWSLDRGDTEAFF. The CDR3, as DNA: TGTGCCAGCAGTTGGTCACTGGACAGGGGGGACACTGAAGCTTTCTTT.

V usage is TRBV6-4 and J usage is TRBJ2-3, with D hard to call. Trimming left V 5 bases short and J 1 base short, with 13 bases between. The V gene's germline CDR1 is MRHNA and CDR2 SNTAGT. The CDR3 sequence is 15 residues long. The CDR3 region is CASSPQASGTDTQYF. The DNA for the CDR3 is TGTGCCAGCAGTCCTCAGGCTTCCGGCACAGATACGCAGTATTTT.

The chain uses TRBV19 and TRBJ2-1, with 9 bases identical to TRBD2. Germline V lookup: CDR1 LNHDA, CDR2 SQIVND (reference sequence). The trim removed 3 bases at V and 6 bases at J, leaving 3 bases unmatched. The CDR3 contains 14 residues. CDR3 sequence (DNA): TGTGCCAGTAGTATCGGTAGCGGGGGCAATGAGCAGTTCTTC. Residues: CASSIGSGGNEQFF. The variable domain in full, completed from reference TRBV19 and TRBJ2-1, reads DGGITQSPKYLFRKEGQNVTLSCEQNLNHDAMYWYRQDPGQGLRLIYYSQIVNDFQKGDIAEGYSVSREKKESFPLTVTSAQKNPTAFYLCASSIGSGGNEQFFGPGTRLTVL.

DNA for the CDR3: TGTGCCAGCAGCCGGGGGGACTCGACGGGGCCAGAGACCCAGTACTTC. This sequence encodes CASSRGDSTGPETQYF. The V gene is TRBV14, the J gene TRBJ2-5; the D gene is possibly TRBD2 (6 bases). CDR1 is SGHDN, CDR2 FVKESK, per germline. This CDR3 is 16 amino acids long. The V gene lost 4 bases and the J gene lost 4 bases, with 19 bases spanning the gap.

The CDR3 sequence is CASSPLGTSGRNEQYF. In nucleotides, the CDR3 is TGCGCCAGCAGCCCGCTCGGGACTAGCGGGAGAAACGAGCAGTACTTC. The V call is TRBV4-1, the J call TRBJ2-7, with 14 bases matching TRBD2. CDR1 and CDR2 (germline): MGHRA, YSYEKL. Germline trimming cut 4 bases from V and 5 bases from J; bases unmatched to any gene: 7. This CDR3 comprises 16 residues.

This chain joins TRBV9 and TRBJ2-3; 7 bases match TRBD2. Germline-derived CDR1 and CDR2 are SGDLS and YYNGEE. The CDR3 length is 16 residues. The V gene end was trimmed by 2 bases and the J gene end by 2 bases; junction bases not matched to a gene: 8. The CDR3: CASSVWGGDYTDTQYF. Here the CDR3 DNA reads TGTGCCAGCAGCGTGTGGGGAGGGGACTACACAGATACGCAGTATTTT.

V and J are TRBV11-3 and TRBJ2-1; D is unresolved. The CDR3 runs to 12 residues. Trimming took off 5 bases at V and 6 bases at J, with 8 bases between the two ends. The germline CDR1 and CDR2 sequences are SGHNT and YENEEA. The CDR3 loop is CASSPPFNEQFF. CDR3 bases: TGTGCCAGCAGCCCTCCCTTCAATGAGCAGTTCTTC.

The chain joins TRBV5-6 to TRBJ2-1; 9 nucleotides align to TRBD2. Germline V gene data show CDR1 as SGHDT and CDR2 as YYEEEE. CDR3 length: 15 residues. V shed 6 bases, J shed 12 bases, and the junction held 16 bases outside the gene matches. CDR3 sequence: CASTLGGMTAGGQFF. For the CDR3, the DNA is TGTGCCAGCACCCTCGGGGGGATGACAGCGGGAGGGCAGTTCTTC.

The chain is built from TRBV5-4 and TRBJ2-7; 12 nucleotides match TRBD2. Unmatched junction bases numbered 2, after V lost 2 bases and J lost 2 bases. In germline, CDR1 is SGHNT, CDR2 YYREEE (reference sequence). The CDR3 runs 15 residues. In DNA form, the CDR3 reads TGTGCCAGCAGCTTAAGGACTAGCGGGACCTACGAGCAGTACTTC. This gives the protein CASSLRTSGTYEQYF.

J is TRBJ2-3 and V is TRBV7-2, with 10 bases matching TRBD1. CDR3 length: 14 amino acids. Per germline, CDR1 SGHTA and CDR2 FQGNSA. The V gene end was trimmed by 5 bases and the J gene end by 6 bases; junction bases not matched to a gene: 5. As DNA, the CDR3 is TGTGCCAGCAGCCGGGACAGGGGTGCCGATACGCAGTATTTT. Its translation: CASSRDRGADTQYF.

This clone appeared a single time. The chain combines TRBV6-5 with TRBJ2-3; 8 nucleotides agree with TRBD2. Trimming removed 7 bases from V and 5 bases from J; junction bases left unmatched: 11. This CDR3 comprises 15 residues. CDR1 and CDR2 from the germline V gene are MNHEY and SVGAGI. The CDR3 protein is CASTLVSGTKDTQYF. In nucleotides, the CDR3 is TGTGCCAGCACCCTCGTTAGCGGGACTAAAGATACGCAGTATTTT.

The chain couples TRBV10-3 to TRBJ2-3; 8 nucleotides line up with TRBD2. This CDR3 region has 11 residues. The V gene end was trimmed by 4 bases and the J gene end by 15 bases; junction bases not matched to a gene: 6. The germline V gene has CDR1 ENHRY and CDR2 SYGVKD. CDR3 loop: CAISGGRLYYF. The CDR3 DNA follows: TGTGCCATCAGTGGCGGGAGGCTCTACTATTTT.